This is a list of T cell receptor beta chains from one sample in a study of blood T cell repertoires in COVID-19. TCRdb's copy holds only in-frame clones and misses some; the assay was immunoSEQ multiplex PCR. The table shows about 180,000 clones, with 85% to 90% occurring only once. Sequencing input: PBMCs or T cells enriched from blood (not recorded which). All receptors come from a woman between 35 and 50 years old with acute COVID-19. Both conserved end residues are part of each CDR3. Each record gives: J gene, V gene, D gene, clone size, CDR3 protein, CDR3 DNA. A D gene is named only where the DNA matches it firmly. Clone size is stated in some rows and not others, as once, few, many or a class when expanded.

J gene: TRBJ2-7
V gene: TRBV28
D gene: TRBD1
clone size: .
CDR3 protein: CASSPGGWDEQYF
CDR3 DNA: TGTGCCAGCAGTCCAGGGGGCTGGGACGAGCAGTACTTC

J gene: TRBJ2-1
V gene: TRBV11-2
D gene: .
clone size: .
CDR3 protein: CARVRGNNEQFF
CDR3 DNA: TGTGCCAGAGTACGCGGCAACAATGAGCAGTTCTTC

J gene: TRBJ2-5
V gene: TRBV7-2
D gene: TRBD2
clone size: once
CDR3 protein: CASSFSSGNQETQYF
CDR3 DNA: TGTGCCAGCAGCTTTTCTAGCGGAAACCAAGAGACCCAGTACTTC

J gene: TRBJ2-6
V gene: TRBV5-4
D gene: .
clone size: .
CDR3 protein: CASSLPGRASSGANVLTF
CDR3 DNA: TGTGCCAGCAGCTTGCCAGGCAGGGCGAGCTCTGGGGCCAACGTCCTGACTTTC

J gene: TRBJ1-3
V gene: TRBV19
D gene: TRBD1
clone size: .
CDR3 protein: CASSDRGSSGNTIYF
CDR3 DNA: TGTGCCAGTTCGGACAGGGGGTCATCTGGAAACACCATATATTTT

J gene: TRBJ2-7
V gene: TRBV2
D gene: .
clone size: .
CDR3 protein: CASRSRGGEPYEQYF
CDR3 DNA: TGTGCCAGCCGTAGCCGAGGGGGAGAACCCTACGAGCAGTACTTC

J gene: TRBJ1-2
V gene: TRBV5-1
D gene: .
clone size: .
CDR3 protein: CASSLGQESYGYTF
CDR3 DNA: TGCGCCAGCAGCTTGGGGCAAGAAAGCTATGGCTACACCTTC

J gene: TRBJ2-3
V gene: TRBV29-1
D gene: TRBD2
clone size: .
CDR3 protein: CSVVSAGGSSTDTQYF
CDR3 DNA: TGCAGCGTTGTTTCGGCGGGAGGGTCTAGCACAGATACGCAGTATTTT

J gene: TRBJ1-1
V gene: TRBV30
D gene: .
clone size: once
CDR3 protein: CAWSVRGGNTEAFF
CDR3 DNA: TGTGCCTGGAGTGTACGGGGAGGGAACACTGAAGCTTTCTTT

J gene: TRBJ1-5
V gene: TRBV18
D gene: .
clone size: .
CDR3 protein: CASSPMGGRNQPQHF
CDR3 DNA: TGTGCCAGCTCACCGATGGGGGGACGCAATCAGCCCCAGCATTTT

J gene: TRBJ2-1
V gene: TRBV6-5
D gene: .
clone size: .
CDR3 protein: CASSYKSGNSYNEQFF
CDR3 DNA: TGTGCCAGCAGTTACAAGAGCGGCAACTCCTACAATGAGCAGTTCTTC

J gene: TRBJ2-7
V gene: TRBV20-1
D gene: .
clone size: .
CDR3 protein: CSARIRGEQYF
CDR3 DNA: TGCAGTGCTAGAATCCGGGGTGAGCAGTACTTC

J gene: TRBJ2-3
V gene: TRBV11-3
D gene: .
clone size: .
CDR3 protein: CASSLGASTDTQYF
CDR3 DNA: TGTGCCAGCAGCTTAGGAGCGAGCACAGATACGCAGTATTTT

J gene: TRBJ1-6
V gene: TRBV18
D gene: TRBD1
clone size: .
CDR3 protein: CASSPVGQGNNSPLHF
CDR3 DNA: TGTGCCAGCTCACCAGTAGGACAGGGGAACAATTCACCCCTCCACTTT

J gene: TRBJ2-7
V gene: TRBV7-8
D gene: .
clone size: many
CDR3 protein: CASSLVSPTRVEQYF
CDR3 DNA: TGTGCCAGCAGCTTAGTTTCCCCAACTAGGGTGGAGCAGTACTTC

J gene: TRBJ2-2
V gene: TRBV4-1
D gene: .
clone size: .
CDR3 protein: CASSVRDLSTGELFF
CDR3 DNA: TGCGCCAGCAGCGTCCGGGACTTATCAACCGGGGAGCTGTTTTTT

J gene: TRBJ2-1
V gene: TRBV30
D gene: .
clone size: .
CDR3 protein: CAWSAFRQEVSDEQFF
CDR3 DNA: TGTGCCTGGAGTGCCTTCCGACAGGAGGTGAGTGATGAGCAGTTCTTC

J gene: TRBJ2-7
V gene: TRBV6-5
D gene: .
clone size: .
CDR3 protein: CASSGYEQYF
CDR3 DNA: TGTGCCAGCAGCGGGTACGAGCAGTACTTC

J gene: TRBJ2-7
V gene: TRBV6-2/TRBV6-3
D gene: .
clone size: .
CDR3 protein: CASSYDLRLSYEQYF
CDR3 DNA: TGTGCCAGCAGCTATGATTTGCGTCTCTCCTACGAGCAGTACTTC

J gene: TRBJ2-4
V gene: TRBV5-8
D gene: .
clone size: .
CDR3 protein: CASSLKRAVAKNIQYF
CDR3 DNA: TGTGCCAGCAGCTTGAAGAGGGCCGTAGCCAAAAACATTCAGTACTTC

J gene: TRBJ2-5
V gene: TRBV7-9
D gene: .
clone size: .
CDR3 protein: CASSFIQTQYF
CDR3 DNA: TGTGCCAGCAGCTTTATCCAGACCCAGTACTTC

J gene: TRBJ1-4
V gene: TRBV30
D gene: .
clone size: .
CDR3 protein: CAWKPSTNEKLFF
CDR3 DNA: TGTGCCTGGAAGCCCTCAACTAATGAAAAACTGTTTTTT

J gene: TRBJ2-2
V gene: TRBV25-1
D gene: .
clone size: .
CDR3 protein: CASSEVNRRTGELFF
CDR3 DNA: TGTGCCAGCAGTGAAGTGAACAGAAGGACCGGGGAGCTGTTTTTT

J gene: TRBJ2-2
V gene: TRBV5-1
D gene: TRBD1
clone size: .
CDR3 protein: CASSTTGESTGELFF
CDR3 DNA: TGCGCCAGCAGCACGACAGGGGAGTCAACCGGGGAGCTGTTTTTT

J gene: TRBJ2-7
V gene: TRBV5-5
D gene: TRBD1
clone size: .
CDR3 protein: CASSLGQGANEQYF
CDR3 DNA: TGTGCCAGCAGCTTAGGACAGGGGGCGAACGAGCAGTACTTC

J gene: TRBJ2-3
V gene: TRBV2
D gene: TRBD2
clone size: .
CDR3 protein: CASRDSGGATDTQYF
CDR3 DNA: TGTGCCAGCAGAGATAGCGGGGGGGCCACAGATACGCAGTATTTT

J gene: TRBJ1-1
V gene: TRBV7-7
D gene: .
clone size: .
CDR3 protein: CASHWPSGEGHTEAFF
CDR3 DNA: TGTGCTAGCCACTGGCCTTCAGGGGAGGGGCACACTGAAGCTTTCTTT

J gene: TRBJ2-2
V gene: TRBV3-1/TRBV3-2
D gene: TRBD2
clone size: .
CDR3 protein: CASRMTSGGTGELFF
CDR3 DNA: TGTGCCAGCAGGATGACTAGCGGGGGCACCGGGGAGCTGTTTTTT

J gene: TRBJ2-3
V gene: TRBV2
D gene: TRBD1
clone size: .
CDR3 protein: CASSGDRGNTDTQYF
CDR3 DNA: TGTGCCAGCAGTGGTGACAGGGGTAACACAGATACGCAGTATTTT

J gene: TRBJ1-5
V gene: TRBV7-9
D gene: TRBD1
clone size: .
CDR3 protein: CASSLGQGGSDSNQPQHF
CDR3 DNA: TGTGCCAGCAGCTTAGGACAGGGGGGATCAGATAGCAATCAGCCCCAGCATTTT

J gene: TRBJ1-5
V gene: TRBV19
D gene: .
clone size: .
CDR3 protein: CASSISRNQPQHF
CDR3 DNA: TGTGCCAGTAGTATTTCCAGAAATCAGCCCCAGCATTTT

J gene: TRBJ1-1
V gene: TRBV5-1
D gene: .
clone size: .
CDR3 protein: CASSQAPSTPNTEAFF
CDR3 DNA: TGCGCCAGCAGCCAGGCACCGAGCACCCCTAACACTGAAGCTTTCTTT

J gene: TRBJ1-1
V gene: TRBV19
D gene: .
clone size: .
CDR3 protein: CASSLQGSTEAFF
CDR3 DNA: TGTGCCAGTAGCCTGCAGGGGAGCACTGAAGCTTTCTTT

J gene: TRBJ1-5
V gene: TRBV30
D gene: .
clone size: .
CDR3 protein: CAWKPQGIGNQPQHF
CDR3 DNA: TGTGCCTGGAAACCCCAGGGGATCGGCAATCAGCCCCAGCATTTT

J gene: TRBJ1-3
V gene: TRBV4-1
D gene: .
clone size: once
CDR3 protein: CASSQDPQDIQRPGNTIYF
CDR3 DNA: TGCGCCAGCAGCCAAGATCCCCAGGATATCCAACGGCCTGGAAACACCATATATTTT

J gene: TRBJ1-5
V gene: TRBV15
D gene: TRBD1
clone size: .
CDR3 protein: CATSSQGARSQPQHF
CDR3 DNA: TGTGCCACCAGCAGCCAGGGGGCGAGAAGTCAGCCCCAGCATTTT

J gene: TRBJ1-4
V gene: TRBV12-5
D gene: .
clone size: .
CDR3 protein: CASGLIPTGILSTNEKLFF
CDR3 DNA: TGTGCTAGTGGTTTGATACCTACAGGGATCCTCTCAACTAATGAAAAACTGTTTTTT

J gene: TRBJ2-2
V gene: TRBV5-1
D gene: TRBD1
clone size: .
CDR3 protein: CASRGQANTGELFF
CDR3 DNA: TGCGCCAGCAGGGGACAGGCGAACACCGGGGAGCTGTTTTTT

J gene: TRBJ1-4
V gene: TRBV3-1/TRBV3-2
D gene: .
clone size: once
CDR3 protein: CASSQDWRGAGEKLFF
CDR3 DNA: TGTGCCAGCAGCCAAGATTGGCGGGGGGCAGGTGAAAAACTGTTTTTT

J gene: TRBJ1-4
V gene: TRBV7-9
D gene: TRBD1
clone size: .
CDR3 protein: CASSRTGVTNEKLFF
CDR3 DNA: TGTGCCAGCAGCCGTACAGGGGTAACTAATGAAAAACTGTTTTTT

J gene: TRBJ2-5
V gene: TRBV6-5
D gene: TRBD2
clone size: once
CDR3 protein: CASSRLAGGGETQYF
CDR3 DNA: TGTGCCAGCAGCCGACTAGCGGGGGGCGGAGAGACCCAGTACTTC

J gene: TRBJ2-5
V gene: TRBV2
D gene: .
clone size: .
CDR3 protein: CASSEGGVLQETQYF
CDR3 DNA: TGTGCCAGCAGTGAAGGGGGGGTACTCCAAGAGACCCAGTACTTC

J gene: TRBJ2-1
V gene: TRBV7-9
D gene: TRBD1
clone size: .
CDR3 protein: CASRTGEDEQFF
CDR3 DNA: TGTGCCAGCAGGACAGGGGAGGATGAGCAGTTCTTC

J gene: TRBJ1-1
V gene: TRBV18
D gene: .
clone size: .
CDR3 protein: CASSLGGVNTEAFF
CDR3 DNA: TGTGCCAGCTCACTGGGGGGAGTGAACACTGAAGCTTTCTTT

J gene: TRBJ2-1
V gene: TRBV9
D gene: TRBD2
clone size: .
CDR3 protein: CASSVNPGAGGSYNEQFF
CDR3 DNA: TGTGCCAGCAGCGTAAACCCAGGGGCGGGAGGGTCCTACAATGAGCAGTTCTTC

J gene: TRBJ2-3
V gene: TRBV2
D gene: .
clone size: once
CDR3 protein: CASSKTDRGYPDTQYF
CDR3 DNA: TGTGCCAGCAGCAAGACGGACAGAGGATACCCAGATACGCAGTATTTT

J gene: TRBJ2-1
V gene: TRBV7-9
D gene: TRBD2
clone size: few
CDR3 protein: CASSSGTSGKDEQFF
CDR3 DNA: TGTGCCAGCAGCTCTGGGACTAGCGGGAAGGATGAGCAGTTCTTC

J gene: TRBJ1-5
V gene: TRBV6-5
D gene: .
clone size: .
CDR3 protein: CASISREGRQPQHF
CDR3 DNA: TGTGCCAGCATTTCCCGGGAGGGGCGTCAGCCCCAGCATTTT